Below, 15 T cell receptor beta chains from the same sample are listed, as sequenced in a study of shared clonotypes between healthy human individuals. Generated by immunoSEQ multiplex PCR, the TCRdb table keeps only in-frame clones and is missing some. The data contain about 1 million clones, around 74% of them singletons. Input material: memory CD4+ T cells sorted from blood. Indicated subset: CD45RA-negative fraction. The receptors shown here come from a man aged 18 to 29 in good health.

The rearrangement links TRBV10-3 to TRBJ2-1; perhaps TRBD1 as D (6 bases). Trimming removed 6 bases from V and 6 bases from J, with 12 bases in between. This CDR3 has 13 residues. Germline CDR1 and CDR2: ENHRY and SYGVKD. In nucleotides, the CDR3 is TGTGCCATCAGCGACAGGTTGGGCAATGAGCAGTTCTTC. It specifies CAISDRLGNEQFF.

V usage is TRBV11-2 and J usage is TRBJ1-2; no clear D. The CDR3 is 14 amino acids. Germline V gene lookup returns CDR1 SGHAT and CDR2 FQNNGV. Trimming removed 1 base from V and 4 bases from J, with 10 bases in between. The CDR3 sequence: CASSLAGQLYGYTF. CDR3 nucleotides: TGTGCCAGCAGCTTAGCGGGCCAGCTCTATGGCTACACCTTC.

The V call is TRBV9, the J call TRBJ2-2; 12 nucleotides line up with TRBD2. With 7 bases clipped from V and 4 bases from J, the junction kept 5 bases outside the gene matches. CDR1 and CDR2 (germline): SGDLS, YYNGEE. CDR3 length: 15 amino acids. The CDR3 DNA follows: TGTGCCAGCGGAGGACTAGCGGGGTTCACCGGGGAGCTGTTTTTT. Its protein is CASGGLAGFTGELFF.

This clone came up many times. The chain uses TRBV5-1 and TRBJ2-7; D unclear. The germline CDR1 and CDR2 sequences are SGHRS and YFSETQ. V gave up 4 bases and J gave up 6 bases, with 20 bases separating them. The CDR3 length is 15 residues. CDR3 loop: CASSPRGTEPGEQYF. Written as DNA, the CDR3 is TGCGCCAGCAGCCCACGTGGTACCGAGCCAGGCGAGCAGTACTTC.

In this sample, this clone turned up a few times. J is TRBJ1-4 and V is TRBV7-9; the D gene is possibly TRBD1 (6 bases). V shed 3 bases and J shed 0 bases, with 8 bases lying between them. Germline CDR1 and CDR2: SEHNR and FQNEAQ (reference sequence). The CDR3 loop spans 15 amino acids. CDR3 in DNA: TGTGCCAGCAGCTTGGAGGGGGCAACTAATGAAAAACTGTTTTTT. Encoded protein: CASSLEGATNEKLFF.

V is TRBV7-9 and J is TRBJ2-2, with D perhaps being TRBD1 or TRBD2 (5 bases each). The CDR3 is 15 amino acids. Trimming removed 2 bases at V and 6 bases at J, with 13 bases between. The germline CDR1 and CDR2 sequences are SEHNR and FQNEAQ (reference sequence). CDR3 loop: CASSLTVRGAGELFF. For the CDR3, the DNA is TGTGCCAGCAGCTTAACGGTCCGAGGGGCCGGGGAGCTGTTTTTT.

V and J are TRBV2 and TRBJ2-7, with unresolved D. V lost 2 bases to trimming and J lost 1 base, with 9 bases between them. Germline CDR1 SNHLY, CDR2 FYNNEI. The CDR3 sequence is 14 residues long. CDR3 amino acids: CASSEILYSYEQYF. CDR3 DNA sequence: TGTGCCAGCAGTGAAATCCTCTATTCCTACGAGCAGTACTTC.

This sequence joins TRBV6-6 and TRBJ2-7, with unresolved D. Germline V gene lookup returns CDR1 MNHNY and CDR2 SVGAGI (reference sequence). The germline V and J ends were trimmed by 9 bases and 5 bases, with 17 bases remaining between them. The CDR3 spans 13 residues. The CDR3 DNA reads as TGTGCCAGTGTAGATATCTTTGCCAACGAGCAGTACTTC. This translates into CASVDIFANEQYF.

The chain recombines TRBV11-3 with TRBJ2-3; 8 bases line up with TRBD2. Trimming took 4 bases from V and 4 from J; bases not matched to a gene: 7. The germline V gene has CDR1 SGHNT and CDR2 YENEEA. The CDR3 has 15 residues. CDR3 protein: CASSSSAGAADTQYF. The CDR3 DNA reads TGTGCCAGCAGCTCCTCAGCGGGAGCGGCAGATACGCAGTATTTT.

The chain joins TRBV6-5 to TRBJ2-2; D is unclear. The germline V and J ends were trimmed by 8 bases and 3 bases, with 4 bases remaining between them. This CDR3 contains 11 residues. In germline, CDR1 is MNHEY, CDR2 SVGAGI. CDR3 loop: CASGDTGELFF. The DNA for the CDR3 is TGTGCCAGCGGGGACACCGGGGAGCTGTTTTTT.

V and J are TRBV5-1 and TRBJ2-2, with a weak D call TRBD1 (5 bases). The CDR3 totals 17 residues. Germline CDR1 SGHRS, CDR2 YFSETQ. Trimming removed 0 bases from V and 2 bases from J, with 14 bases in between. In nucleotides, the CDR3 is TGCGCCAGCAGCTTGGGGACAAACGGAATCAACACCGGGGAGCTGTTTTTT. This codes for CASSLGTNGINTGELFF.

V is TRBV12-5 and J is TRBJ1-1; D uncertain. V shed 3 bases and J shed 1 base, with 6 bases lying between them. Germline CDR1 is LGHNT and CDR2 is FRNRAP. This CDR3 is built from 13 residues. The CDR3 reads CASGLKENTEAFF. For the CDR3, the DNA is TGTGCTAGTGGTTTAAAAGAGAACACTGAAGCTTTCTTT.

Points on this clone: Possible read error: a much larger clone is one base away. This chain connects TRBV11-3 to TRBJ2-1; D is perhaps TRBD2 (6 bases). The CDR3 loop spans 14 amino acids. V lost 1 base and J 3 bases, leaving 7 bases between the germline ends. The V gene's germline CDR1 is SGHNT and CDR2 YENEEA. The CDR3 protein is CASSLGGVYNEQFF. In DNA, the CDR3 is TGTGCCAGCAGCTTAGGGGGGGTCTACAATGAGCAGTTCTTC. Combining the CDR3 with reference TRBV11-3 and TRBJ2-1 gives the whole variable domain EAGVVQSPRYKIIEKKQPVAFWCNPISGHNTLYWYLQNLGQGPELLIRYENEEAVDDSQLPKDRFSAERLKGVDSTLKIQPAELGDSAVYLCASSLGGVYNEQFFGPGTRLTVL.

The gene calls are TRBV11-2 and TRBJ2-5; the match to TRBD1 covers 8 bases. Germline V gene lookup returns CDR1 SGHAT and CDR2 FQNNGV. The CDR3 sequence is 15 residues long. V was pared by 5 bases and J by 1 base, with 6 bases of the junction left unmatched. The CDR3 spells CASSQDRGIQETQYF. In DNA, the CDR3 is TGTGCCAGCAGCCAAGACAGGGGTATCCAAGAGACCCAGTACTTC. Filled out from reference TRBV11-2 and TRBJ2-5, the complete variable domain reads EAGVAQSPRYKIIEKRQSVAFWCNPISGHATLYWYQQILGQGPKLLIQFQNNGVVDDSQLPKDRFSAERLKGVDSTLKIQPAKLEDSAVYLCASSQDRGIQETQYFGPGTRLLVL.

V gene TRBV28 combines with J gene TRBJ1-6; a possible D gene is TRBD1 (5 bases). V was cut by 5 bases and J by 1 base, with 15 bases left in between. CDR1 is MDHEN and CDR2 is SYDVKM in the germline V gene. The CDR3 covers 17 residues. The CDR3 spells CASSPPRGGSYNSPLHF. The CDR3 region has the DNA TGTGCCAGCAGTCCCCCCCGGGGGGGTTCCTATAATTCACCCCTCCACTTT.